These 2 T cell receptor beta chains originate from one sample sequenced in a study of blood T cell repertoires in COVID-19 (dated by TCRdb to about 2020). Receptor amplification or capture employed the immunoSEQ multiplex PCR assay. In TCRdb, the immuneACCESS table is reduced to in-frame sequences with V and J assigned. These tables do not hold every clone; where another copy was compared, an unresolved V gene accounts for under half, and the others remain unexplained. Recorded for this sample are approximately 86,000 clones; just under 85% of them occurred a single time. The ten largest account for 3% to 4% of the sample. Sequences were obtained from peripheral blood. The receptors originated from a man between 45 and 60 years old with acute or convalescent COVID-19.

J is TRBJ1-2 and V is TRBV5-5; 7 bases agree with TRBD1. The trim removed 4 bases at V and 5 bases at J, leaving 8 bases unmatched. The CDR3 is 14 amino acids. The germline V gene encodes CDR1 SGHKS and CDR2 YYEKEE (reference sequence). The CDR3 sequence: CASSPTQGLYGYTF. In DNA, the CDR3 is TGTGCCAGCAGCCCAACACAGGGGCTGTATGGCTACACCTTC.

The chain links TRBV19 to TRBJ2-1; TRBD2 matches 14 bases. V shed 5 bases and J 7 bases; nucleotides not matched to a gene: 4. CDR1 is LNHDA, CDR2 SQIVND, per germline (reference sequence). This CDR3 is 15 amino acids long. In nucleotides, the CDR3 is TGTGCCAGTAGTGTGACTAGCGGGGGGGTGAATGAGCAGTTCTTC. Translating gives CASSVTSGGVNEQFF. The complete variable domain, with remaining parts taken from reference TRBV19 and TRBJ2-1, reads DGGITQSPKYLFRKEGQNVTLSCEQNLNHDAMYWYRQDPGQGLRLIYYSQIVNDFQKGDIAEGYSVSREKKESFPLTVTSAQKNPTAFYLCASSVTSGGVNEQFFGPGTRLTVL.